The rows below give T cell receptor beta chains drawn from one sample of a study of cytomegalovirus exposure and HLA in healthy donors. Produced via immunoSEQ multiplex PCR; TCRdb's table is partial and in-frame only. The repertoire holds about 180,000 clones, with around 76% as singletons. Specimen: PBMCs. These TCRs come from a woman aged 25 to 39 in good health and CMV-seropositive. Both conserved end residues are part of each CDR3. D genes are given only for firm matches. The listing skips clone size in some rows; elsewhere it reads once, few, many or a size class.

V gene	D gene	clone size	J gene	CDR3 DNA	CDR3 protein
TRBV30	-	-	TRBJ1-2	TGTGCCTGGAGGGTACAGGGCCTTCATGGCTACACCTTC	CAWRVQGLHGYTF
TRBV5-5	-	-	TRBJ1-1	TGTGCCAGCAGCTTGGGTAGGGGTTGGGACACTGAAGCTTTCTTT	CASSLGRGWDTEAFF
TRBV7-9	TRBD2	few	TRBJ2-7	TGTGCCAGCAGCGCGCTTAGCGGGGGCTCCTACGAGCAGTACTTC	CASSALSGGSYEQYF
TRBV4-1	-	-	TRBJ2-3	TGCGCCAGCAGCCACATCACAGATACGCAGTATTTT	CASSHITDTQYF
TRBV4-1	-	few	TRBJ2-7	TGCGCCAGCAGCCATATCGGGGGCTACGAGCAGTACTTC	CASSHIGGYEQYF
TRBV7-3	TRBD2	-	TRBJ2-5	TGTGCCAGCAGCTTAACAGGACTAGCAGAGGCGACCCAGTACTTC	CASSLTGLAEATQYF
TRBV11-2	TRBD2	few	TRBJ2-7	TGTGCCAGCAGCCGAGCGGGGGGCCCGTCGGAGCAGTACTTC	CASSRAGGPSEQYF
TRBV5-1	TRBD2	-	TRBJ2-3	TGCGCCAGCAGCCCGCGTGGGACTAGCGGGGGTGGCACGCAGTATTTT	CASSPRGTSGGGTQYF
TRBV6-5	TRBD1	-	TRBJ1-6	TGTGCCAGCAGGACAGGGGCCTATAATTCACCCCTCCACTTT	CASRTGAYNSPLHF
TRBV5-1	TRBD2	-	TRBJ2-2	TGCGCCAGCAGCTTGTGGGCGGGACTATACACCGGGGAGCTGTTTTTT	CASSLWAGLYTGELFF
TRBV7-9	TRBD1	-	TRBJ1-4	TGTGCCAGCAGCTTTGGGCGGACAGGGGGATGGGAAAAACTGTTTTTT	CASSFGRTGGWEKLFF
TRBV5-8	-	-	TRBJ2-5	TGTGCCAGCAGCTCCCGACTAGTCCAAGAGACCCAGTACTTC	CASSSRLVQETQYF
TRBV6-5	TRBD1	-	TRBJ1-3	TGTGCCAGCAGTTCGGGACAGGGGGCTGGAAACACCATATATTTT	CASSSGQGAGNTIYF
TRBV6-5	-	-	TRBJ1-2	TGTGCCAGCCGGGACACACGCTCCCCAGGGGATGGCTACACCTTC	CASRDTRSPGDGYTF
TRBV25-1	TRBD2	-	TRBJ2-1	TGTGCCAGCAGTGCTGGACTAGCGGGGTTTGGGGTTTACAATGAGCAGTTCTTC	CASSAGLAGFGVYNEQFF
TRBV6-5	TRBD1	-	TRBJ2-1	TGTGCCAGCACCAGGGACAGGGCGTACAATGAGCAGTTCTTC	CASTRDRAYNEQFF
TRBV6-6	TRBD2	-	TRBJ2-1	TGTGCCAGCAGTCCAATGTTTGGGGGGGACGGCAATGAGCAGTTCTTC	CASSPMFGGDGNEQFF
TRBV27	TRBD1	-	TRBJ2-7	TGTGCCAGCAGTTCCTTAGGGACAGGGAGTTCCTACGAGCAGTACTTC	CASSSLGTGSSYEQYF
TRBV5-6	-	-	TRBJ2-1	TGTGCCAGCAGCTTGGGAGGGTCCCCCCTGTTCTTC	CASSLGGSPLFF
TRBV28	-	-	TRBJ1-3	TGTGCCAGCAGTCATCGACAGGTCGGGGACACCATATATTTT	CASSHRQVGDTIYF
TRBV28	TRBD1	-	TRBJ1-2	TGTGCCAGCAGGGGGGACAGTCCCGTAAACTATGGCTACACCTTC	CASRGDSPVNYGYTF
TRBV5-1	TRBD1	-	TRBJ1-1	TGCGCCAGCAGCTGGGGACAGGACTACACTGAAGCTTTCTTT	CASSWGQDYTEAFF
TRBV5-6	-	-	TRBJ1-2	TGTGCCAGCAGCTATGTGGGGCAGGTCCTCATAGGCTACACCTTC	CASSYVGQVLIGYTF
TRBV7-2	TRBD1	-	TRBJ1-2	TGTGCCTCTACAGGGGGCCCCTATGGCTACACCTTC	CASTGGPYGYTF
TRBV6-5	-	-	TRBJ1-2	TGTGCCAGCAGTTACTCCGGGGGACGCCTCGTGAGGGGCTACACCTTC	CASSYSGGRLVRGYTF
TRBV7-9	-	few	TRBJ2-5	TGTGCCAGCAGCTCCAGGCGGGTTGGGATAAGTGGTGTAGGAGAGACCCAGTACTTC	CASSSRRVGISGVGETQYF
TRBV11-3	TRBD1	once	TRBJ1-6	TGTGCCAGCAGCTTACCCTGGCCCGGGACAGGGGATTCACCCCTCCACTTT	CASSLPWPGTGDSPLHF
TRBV7-2	TRBD2	few	TRBJ2-1	TGTGCCAGCAGCCTCTCGACTAGCGGGGCGCACAATGAGCAGTTCTTC	CASSLSTSGAHNEQFF
TRBV7-6	-	-	TRBJ2-3	TGTGCCAGCAGCTTAGTGGAGGCACGGGTCGCAGATACGCAGTATTTT	CASSLVEARVADTQYF
TRBV7-2	TRBD1	-	TRBJ2-5	TGTGCCAGCAGCTACCGGGACAGGCCCCTTTACTTC	CASSYRDRPLYF
TRBV10-1	TRBD2	-	TRBJ2-4	TGCGCCAGCAGTGAGTCGCCGGAGGGCGGGAGGATACTAGCCAAAAACATTCAGTACTTC	CASSESPEGGRILAKNIQYF
TRBV10-2	-	-	TRBJ1-6	TGCGCCAGCAGTGAGGCAGGGGTCGGTTCACCCCTCCACTTT	CASSEAGVGSPLHF
TRBV6-1	-	few	TRBJ2-7	TGTGCCAGCAGTGAGAGGGTTACTAGCTCCTACGAGCAGTACTTC	CASSERVTSSYEQYF
TRBV5-1	-	-	TRBJ2-7	TGCGCCAGCAGCCCCGGCCAGGGAAGTTCCTACGAGCAGTACTTC	CASSPGQGSSYEQYF
TRBV7-2	-	few	TRBJ2-3	TGTGCCAGCAGCATCAGAGATACGCAGTATTTT	CASSIRDTQYF
TRBV6-5	TRBD1	-	TRBJ2-7	TGTGCCAGCAGTTCCCGGGACAGGGATAGCTACGAGCAGTACTTC	CASSSRDRDSYEQYF
TRBV20-1	-	few	TRBJ2-3	TGCAGTGCCAATACGCAGTATTTT	CSANTQYF
TRBV5-1	-	-	TRBJ2-5	TGCGCCAGCAGCTTGGAAGGGGGGGCCCAAGAGACCCAGTACTTC	CASSLEGGAQETQYF
TRBV27	-	-	TRBJ1-1	TGTGCCAGCAGTTACGGGACATCCGGGGGGAGCACTGAAGCTTTCTTT	CASSYGTSGGSTEAFF
TRBV7-6	TRBD1	-	TRBJ2-7	TGTGCCAGCAGCCGACAGGGCCCCTACGAGCAGTACTTC	CASSRQGPYEQYF
TRBV7-2	-	-	TRBJ2-3	TGTGCCAGCAGCTTAAGAGGACAGCCTAGCACAGATACGCAGTATTTT	CASSLRGQPSTDTQYF
TRBV11-2	TRBD2	once	TRBJ2-1	TGTGCCAGCAGCGGCAATAGCGGGGGACTGTACAATGAGCAGTTCTTC	CASSGNSGGLYNEQFF
TRBV4-3	TRBD2	-	TRBJ2-7	TGCGCCAGCAGCCAGTCACTAGCGGGGGGCTACGAGCAGTACTTC	CASSQSLAGGYEQYF
TRBV10-3	TRBD2	few	TRBJ2-1	TGTGCCATCAGTCTTCTAGCGGGGGGGAAAAATGAGCAGTTCTTC	CAISLLAGGKNEQFF
TRBV7-9	-	-	TRBJ1-5	TGTGCCAGCAGCTTAAGGGGTCAGCCCCAGCATTTT	CASSLRGQPQHF